What follows describes a single T cell receptor (beta chain). This sample was included in a study of blood T cell repertoires in COVID-19. For the study at large: Sites across the United States, Italy and Spain contributed samples from acute and convalescent COVID-19. Sources were T cells, B-cell-depleted T cells, or PBMCs; the material itself was cDNA or gDNA.

V gave up 5 bases and J gave up 9 bases; unmatched junction bases: 1. The germline V gene has CDR1 MNHEY and CDR2 SVGAGI. The length of the CDR3 is 11 residues. As processed by the authors: For nucleated cells, counts were estimated from reference gene primer amplification. Sequencing used immunoSEQ multiplex PCR; TCRdb keeps in-frame clones, though not all of them. That table furnishes V, J and clone size, whereas the DNA furnished D and trimming. The sample includes fewer than 250,000 clones, roughly nine tenths of them seen just once. The sequencing input was peripheral blood. This chain uses TRBV6-5 with TRBJ2-3; the match to TRBD1 covers 8 bases. The source is a man aged 25 to 40 with acute or convalescent COVID-19. CDR3 residues: CASSQGATQYF. In nucleotides, the CDR3 is TGTGCCAGCAGTCAGGGGGCAACGCAGTATTTT.